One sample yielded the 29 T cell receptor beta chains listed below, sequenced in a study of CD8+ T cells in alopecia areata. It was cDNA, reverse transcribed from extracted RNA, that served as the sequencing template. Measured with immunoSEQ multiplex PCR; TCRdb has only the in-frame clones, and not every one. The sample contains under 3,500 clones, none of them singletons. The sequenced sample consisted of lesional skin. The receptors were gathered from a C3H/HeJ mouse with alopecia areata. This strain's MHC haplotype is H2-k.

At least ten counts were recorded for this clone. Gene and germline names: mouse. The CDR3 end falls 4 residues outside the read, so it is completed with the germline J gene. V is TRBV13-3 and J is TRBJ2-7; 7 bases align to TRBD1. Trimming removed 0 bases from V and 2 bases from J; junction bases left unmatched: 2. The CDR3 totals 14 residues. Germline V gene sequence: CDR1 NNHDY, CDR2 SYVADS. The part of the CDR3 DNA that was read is TGTGCCAGCAGTGATGACAGGGGCCCCTAT. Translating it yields CASSDDRGPY. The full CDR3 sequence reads CASSDDRGPYEQYF.

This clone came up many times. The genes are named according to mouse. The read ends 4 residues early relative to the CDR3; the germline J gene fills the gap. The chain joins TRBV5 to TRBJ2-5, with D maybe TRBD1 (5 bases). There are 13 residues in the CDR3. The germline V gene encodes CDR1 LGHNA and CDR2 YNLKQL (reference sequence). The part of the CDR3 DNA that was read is TGTGCCAGCAGCCAAGACAGGGCAGAC. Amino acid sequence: CASSQDRAD. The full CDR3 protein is CASSQDRADTQYF.

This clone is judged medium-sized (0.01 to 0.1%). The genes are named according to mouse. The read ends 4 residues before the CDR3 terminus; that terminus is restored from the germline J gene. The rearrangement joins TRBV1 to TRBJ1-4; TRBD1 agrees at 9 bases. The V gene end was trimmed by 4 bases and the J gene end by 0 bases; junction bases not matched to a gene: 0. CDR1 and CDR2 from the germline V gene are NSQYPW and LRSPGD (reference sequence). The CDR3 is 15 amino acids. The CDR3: CTCSGTGVSNERLFF. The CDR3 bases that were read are TGCACCTGCAGTGGGACAGGGGTTTCCAACGAA.

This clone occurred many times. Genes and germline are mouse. Partial CDR3 DNA: TGTGCCAGCAGCCAAGAATGGGGATTAAACACCGGG. Its protein is CASSQEWGLNTG. In full, the CDR3 is CASSQEWGLNTGQLYF. The V call is TRBV5, the J call TRBJ2-2, with D tentatively TRBD2 (5 bases). The read falls 4 residues short of the CDR3 end, and the missing part is taken from the germline J gene. Trimming removed 0 bases from V and 1 base from J, with 9 bases in between. The germline gives CDR1 LGHNA, CDR2 YNLKQL (reference sequence). This CDR3 spans 16 amino acids.

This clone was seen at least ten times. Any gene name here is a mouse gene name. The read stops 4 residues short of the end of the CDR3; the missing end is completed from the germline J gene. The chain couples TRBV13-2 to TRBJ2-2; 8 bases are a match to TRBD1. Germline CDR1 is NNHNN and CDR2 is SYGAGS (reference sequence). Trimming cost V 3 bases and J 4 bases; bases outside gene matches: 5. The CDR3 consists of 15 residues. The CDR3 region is CASGGTGSSTGQLYF. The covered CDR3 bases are TGTGCCAGCGGTGGGACAGGGAGTAGCACCGGG.

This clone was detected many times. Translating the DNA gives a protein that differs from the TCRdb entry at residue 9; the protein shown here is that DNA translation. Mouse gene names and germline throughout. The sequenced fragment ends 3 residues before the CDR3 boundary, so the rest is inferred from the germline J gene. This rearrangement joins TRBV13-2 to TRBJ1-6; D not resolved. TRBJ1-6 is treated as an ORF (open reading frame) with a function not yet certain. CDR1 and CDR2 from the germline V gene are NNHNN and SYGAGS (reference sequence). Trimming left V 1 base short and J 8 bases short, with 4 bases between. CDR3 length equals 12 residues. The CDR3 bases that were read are TGTGCCAGCGGTGATTGGGATTCGCCC. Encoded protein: CASGDWDSP. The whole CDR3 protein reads CASGDWDSPLYF.

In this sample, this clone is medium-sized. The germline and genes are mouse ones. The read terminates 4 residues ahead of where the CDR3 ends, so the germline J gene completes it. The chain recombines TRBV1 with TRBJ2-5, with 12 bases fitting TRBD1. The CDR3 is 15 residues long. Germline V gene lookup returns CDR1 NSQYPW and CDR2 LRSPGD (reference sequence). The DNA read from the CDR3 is TGCACCTGCAGTGCAGAGGGACAGGGGGCTGAC. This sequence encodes CTCSAEGQGAD. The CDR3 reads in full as CTCSAEGQGADTQYF.

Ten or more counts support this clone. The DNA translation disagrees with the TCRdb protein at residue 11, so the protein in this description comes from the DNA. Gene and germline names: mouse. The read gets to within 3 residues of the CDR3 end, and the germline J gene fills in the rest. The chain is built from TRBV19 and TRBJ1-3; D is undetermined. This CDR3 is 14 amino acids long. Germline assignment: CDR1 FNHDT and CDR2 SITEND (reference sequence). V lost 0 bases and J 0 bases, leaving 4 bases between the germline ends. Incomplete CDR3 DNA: TGTGCCAGCAGTATAGTGGGTTCTGGAAATACG. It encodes CASSIVGSGNT. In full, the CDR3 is CASSIVGSGNTLYF.

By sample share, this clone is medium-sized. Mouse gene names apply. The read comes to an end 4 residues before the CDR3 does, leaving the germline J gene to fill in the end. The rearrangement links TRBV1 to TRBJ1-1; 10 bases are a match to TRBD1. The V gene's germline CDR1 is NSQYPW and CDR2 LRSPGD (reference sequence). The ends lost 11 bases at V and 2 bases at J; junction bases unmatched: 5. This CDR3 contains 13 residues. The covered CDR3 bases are TGCACCAACCGGGACAGGGGTAACACA. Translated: CTNRDRGNT. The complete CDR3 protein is CTNRDRGNTEVFF. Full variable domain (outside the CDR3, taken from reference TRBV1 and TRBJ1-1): VTLLEQNPRWRLVPRGQAVNLRCILKNSQYPWMSWYQQDLQKQLQWLFTLRSPGDKEVKSLPGADYLATRVTDTELRLQVANMSQGRTLYCTNRDRGNTEVFFGKGTRLTVV.

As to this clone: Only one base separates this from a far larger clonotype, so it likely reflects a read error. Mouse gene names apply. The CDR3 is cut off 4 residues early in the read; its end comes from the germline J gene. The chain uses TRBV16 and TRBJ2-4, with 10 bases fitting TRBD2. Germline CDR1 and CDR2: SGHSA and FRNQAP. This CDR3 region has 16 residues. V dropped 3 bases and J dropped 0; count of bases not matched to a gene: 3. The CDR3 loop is CASSLGLGSSQNTLYF. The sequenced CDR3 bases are TGTGCAAGCAGCTTGGGACTGGGGTCTAGTCAAAAC.

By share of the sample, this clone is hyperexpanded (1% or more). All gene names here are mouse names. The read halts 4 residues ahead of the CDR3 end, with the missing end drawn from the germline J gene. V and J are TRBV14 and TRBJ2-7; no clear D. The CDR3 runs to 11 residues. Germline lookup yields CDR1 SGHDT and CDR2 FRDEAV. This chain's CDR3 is CASRLKYEQYF. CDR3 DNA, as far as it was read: TGTGCCAGCAGGCTGAAATAT.

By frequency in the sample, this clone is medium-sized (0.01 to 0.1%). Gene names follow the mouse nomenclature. The CDR3 sequence is CASSLLGFYAEQFF. CDR3 DNA, as far as it was read: TGTGCCAGCTCTCTCCTGGGGTTCTATGCT. The gene calls are TRBV12-2 and TRBJ2-1; possibly TRBD2 for D (6 bases). The CDR3 end is not reached by the read, which stops 4 residues before it; the germline J gene fills it in. Deletions cut 0 bases from V and 3 bases from J, with 8 bases between. The CDR3 has 14 residues. Germline CDR1 is SGHLS and CDR2 is HYDKME. Full variable domain (rest looked up from reference TRBV12-2 and TRBJ2-1): NSGVVQSPRYIIKGKGERSILKCIPISGHLSVAWYQQTQGQELKFFIQHYDKMERDKGNLPSRFSVQQFDDYHSEMNMSALELEDSAVYFCASSLLGFYAEQFFGPGTRLTVL.

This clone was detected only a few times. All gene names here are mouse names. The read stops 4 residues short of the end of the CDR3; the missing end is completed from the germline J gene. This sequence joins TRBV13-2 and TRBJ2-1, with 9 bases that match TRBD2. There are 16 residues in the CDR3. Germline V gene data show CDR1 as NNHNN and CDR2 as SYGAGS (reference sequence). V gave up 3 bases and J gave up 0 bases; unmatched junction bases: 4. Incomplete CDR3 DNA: TGTGCCAGCGGTGGGACTGGGGCGTTTAACTATGCT. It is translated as CASGGTGAFNYA. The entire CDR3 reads CASGGTGAFNYAEQFF.

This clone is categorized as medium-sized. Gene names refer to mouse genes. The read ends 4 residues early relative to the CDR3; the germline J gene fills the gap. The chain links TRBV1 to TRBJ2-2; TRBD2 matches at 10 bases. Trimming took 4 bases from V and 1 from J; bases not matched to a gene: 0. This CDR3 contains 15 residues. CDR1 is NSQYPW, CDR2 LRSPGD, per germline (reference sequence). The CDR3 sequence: CTCSGTGGNTGQLYF. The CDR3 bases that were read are TGCACCTGCAGTGGGACTGGGGGAAACACCGGG. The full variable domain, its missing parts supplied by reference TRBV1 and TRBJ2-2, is VTLLEQNPRWRLVPRGQAVNLRCILKNSQYPWMSWYQQDLQKQLQWLFTLRSPGDKEVKSLPGADYLATRVTDTELRLQVANMSQGRTLYCTCSGTGGNTGQLYFGEGSKLTVL.

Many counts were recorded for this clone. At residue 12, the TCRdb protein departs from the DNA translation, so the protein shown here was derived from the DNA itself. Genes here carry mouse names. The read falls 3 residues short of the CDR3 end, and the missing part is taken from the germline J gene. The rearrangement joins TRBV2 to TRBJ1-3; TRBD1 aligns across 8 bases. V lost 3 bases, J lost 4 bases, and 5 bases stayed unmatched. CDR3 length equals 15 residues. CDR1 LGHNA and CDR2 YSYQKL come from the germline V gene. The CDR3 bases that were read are TGTGCCAGCAGCCATCTCAGGGGGCAGGGAAATACG. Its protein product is CASSHLRGQGNT. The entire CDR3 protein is CASSHLRGQGNTLYF. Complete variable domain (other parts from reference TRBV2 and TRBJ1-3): DPKIIQKPKYLVAVTGSEKILICEQYLGHNAMYWYRQSAKKPLEFMFSYSYQKLMDNQTASSRFQPQSSKKNHLDLQITALKPDDSATYFCASSHLRGQGNTLYFGEGSRLIVV.

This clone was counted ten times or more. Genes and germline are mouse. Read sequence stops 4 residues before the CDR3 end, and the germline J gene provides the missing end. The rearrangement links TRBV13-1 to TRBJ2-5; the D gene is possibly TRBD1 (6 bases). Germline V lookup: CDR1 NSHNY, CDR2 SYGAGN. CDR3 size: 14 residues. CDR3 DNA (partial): TGTGCCAGCAGTGATGCTGGGACAAAAGAC. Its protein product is CASSDAGTKD. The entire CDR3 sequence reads CASSDAGTKDTQYF.

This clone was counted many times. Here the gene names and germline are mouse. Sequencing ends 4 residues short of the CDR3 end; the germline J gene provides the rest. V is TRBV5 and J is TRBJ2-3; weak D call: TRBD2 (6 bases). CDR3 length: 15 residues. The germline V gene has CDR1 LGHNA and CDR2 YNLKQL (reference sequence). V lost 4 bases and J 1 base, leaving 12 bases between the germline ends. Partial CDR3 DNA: TGTGCCAGCAGCCCTCGCTGGGGAGGTGCAGAA. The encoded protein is CASSPRWGGAE. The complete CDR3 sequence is CASSPRWGGAETLYF.

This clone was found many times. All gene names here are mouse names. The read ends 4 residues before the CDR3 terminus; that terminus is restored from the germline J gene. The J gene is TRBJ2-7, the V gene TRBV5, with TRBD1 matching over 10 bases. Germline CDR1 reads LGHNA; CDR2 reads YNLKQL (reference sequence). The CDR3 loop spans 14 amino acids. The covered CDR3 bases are TGTGCCAGCAGCCAAGGACAGGGGGCGTAT. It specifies CASSQGQGAY. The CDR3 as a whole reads CASSQGQGAYEQYF.

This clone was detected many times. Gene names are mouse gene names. CDR3 amino acids: CASGVGWGEYEQYF. The part of the CDR3 DNA that was read is TGTGCCAGCGGCGTGGGCTGGGGGGAGTAT. This rearrangement joins TRBV13-2 to TRBJ2-7, with TRBD2 matching over 8 bases. The read finishes 4 residues shy of the CDR3 end, and the germline J gene is used to complete it. Germline values: CDR1 NNHNN, CDR2 SYGAGS (reference sequence). The CDR3 covers 14 residues.

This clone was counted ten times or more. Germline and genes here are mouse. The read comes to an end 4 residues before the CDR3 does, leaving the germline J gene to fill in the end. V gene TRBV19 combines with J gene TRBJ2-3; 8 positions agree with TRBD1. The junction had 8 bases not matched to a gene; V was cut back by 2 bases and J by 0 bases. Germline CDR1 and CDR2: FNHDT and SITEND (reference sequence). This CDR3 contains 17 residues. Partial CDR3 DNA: TGTGCCAGCAGTATCCCCGGACAGGGCACTAGTGCAGAA. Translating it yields CASSIPGQGTSAE. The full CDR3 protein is CASSIPGQGTSAETLYF.

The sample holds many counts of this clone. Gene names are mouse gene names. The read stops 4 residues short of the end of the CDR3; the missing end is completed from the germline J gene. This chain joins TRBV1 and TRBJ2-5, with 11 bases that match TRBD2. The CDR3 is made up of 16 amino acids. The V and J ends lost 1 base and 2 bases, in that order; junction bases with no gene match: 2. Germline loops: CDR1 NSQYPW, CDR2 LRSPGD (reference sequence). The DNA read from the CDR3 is TGCACCTGCAGTGCAGGACTGGGGGGGGCCCAAGAC. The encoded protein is CTCSAGLGGAQD. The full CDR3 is CTCSAGLGGAQDTQYF.

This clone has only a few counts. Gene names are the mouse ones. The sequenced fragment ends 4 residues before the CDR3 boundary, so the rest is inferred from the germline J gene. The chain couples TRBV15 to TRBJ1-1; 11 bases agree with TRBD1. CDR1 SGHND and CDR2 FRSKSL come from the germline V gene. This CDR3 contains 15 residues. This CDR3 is CASSLAGTGGTEVFF. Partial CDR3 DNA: TGTGCCAGCAGTTTAGCCGGGACAGGGGGAACA.

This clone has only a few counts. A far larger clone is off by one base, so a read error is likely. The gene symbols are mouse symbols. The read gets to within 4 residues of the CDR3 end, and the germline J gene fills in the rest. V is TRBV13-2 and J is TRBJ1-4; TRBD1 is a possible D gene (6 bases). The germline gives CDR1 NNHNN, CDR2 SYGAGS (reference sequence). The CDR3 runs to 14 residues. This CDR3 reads CASGDRARGERLFF. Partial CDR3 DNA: TGTGCCAGCGGTGACCGGGCCAGGGGCGAA.

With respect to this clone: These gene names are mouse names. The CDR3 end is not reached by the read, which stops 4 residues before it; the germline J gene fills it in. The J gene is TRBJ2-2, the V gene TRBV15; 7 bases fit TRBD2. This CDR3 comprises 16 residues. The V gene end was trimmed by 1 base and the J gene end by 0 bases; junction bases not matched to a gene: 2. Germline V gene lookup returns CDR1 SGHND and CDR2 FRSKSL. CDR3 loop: CASSLDWGSNTGQLYF. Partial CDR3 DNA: TGTGCCAGCAGTTTAGACTGGGGCTCAAACACCGGG. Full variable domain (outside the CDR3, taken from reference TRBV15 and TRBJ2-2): DAGVTQTPRHEVAEKGQTIILKCEPVSGHNDLFWYRQTKIQGLELLSYFRSKSLMEDGGAFKDRFKAEMLNSSFSTLKIQPTEPKDSAVYLCASSLDWGSNTGQLYFGEGSKLTVL.

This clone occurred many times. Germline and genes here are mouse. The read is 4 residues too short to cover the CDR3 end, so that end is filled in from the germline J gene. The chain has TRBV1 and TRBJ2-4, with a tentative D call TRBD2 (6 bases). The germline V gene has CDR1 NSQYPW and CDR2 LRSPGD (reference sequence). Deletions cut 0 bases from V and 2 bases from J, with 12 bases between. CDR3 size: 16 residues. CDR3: CTCSADPPGDQNTLYF. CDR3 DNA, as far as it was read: TGCACCTGCAGTGCAGATCCCCCTGGGGATCAAAAC.

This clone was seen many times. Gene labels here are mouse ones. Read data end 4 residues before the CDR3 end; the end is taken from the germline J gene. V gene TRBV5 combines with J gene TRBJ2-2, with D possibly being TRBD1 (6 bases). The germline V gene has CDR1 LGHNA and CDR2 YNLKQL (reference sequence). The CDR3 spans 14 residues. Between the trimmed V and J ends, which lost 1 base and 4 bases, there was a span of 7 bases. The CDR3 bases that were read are TGTGCCAGCAGCCAAGGAGGGGGCACCGGG. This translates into CASSQGGGTG. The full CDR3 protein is CASSQGGGTGQLYF.

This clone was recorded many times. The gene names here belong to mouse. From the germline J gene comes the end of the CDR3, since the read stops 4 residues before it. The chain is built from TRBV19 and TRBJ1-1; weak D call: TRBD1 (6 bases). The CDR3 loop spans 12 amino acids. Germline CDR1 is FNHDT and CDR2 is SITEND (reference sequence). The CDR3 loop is CASSMRGTEVFF. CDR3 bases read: TGTGCCAGCAGTATGAGGGGGACA.

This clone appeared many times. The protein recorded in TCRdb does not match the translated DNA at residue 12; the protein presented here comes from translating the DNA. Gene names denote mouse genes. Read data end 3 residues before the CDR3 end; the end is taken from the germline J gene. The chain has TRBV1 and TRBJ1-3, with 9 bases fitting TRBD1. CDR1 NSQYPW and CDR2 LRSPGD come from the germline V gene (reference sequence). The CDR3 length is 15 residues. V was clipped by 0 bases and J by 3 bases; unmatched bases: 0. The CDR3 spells CTCSAEDRGGNTLYF. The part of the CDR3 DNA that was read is TGCACCTGCAGTGCAGAGGACAGGGGTGGAAATACG.

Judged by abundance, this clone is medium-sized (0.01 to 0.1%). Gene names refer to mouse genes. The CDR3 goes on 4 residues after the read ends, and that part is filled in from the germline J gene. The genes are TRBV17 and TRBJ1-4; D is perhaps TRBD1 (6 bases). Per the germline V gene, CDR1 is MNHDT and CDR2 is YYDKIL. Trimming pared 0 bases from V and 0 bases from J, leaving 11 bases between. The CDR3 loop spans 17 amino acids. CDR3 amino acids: CASSREGTIISNERLFF. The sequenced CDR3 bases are TGTGCTAGCAGTAGAGAAGGGACAATCATTTCCAACGAA.